These T cell receptor beta chains were read from a single sample in a study of shared clonotypes between healthy human individuals. TCRdb's copy holds only in-frame clones and misses some; the assay was immunoSEQ multiplex PCR. The sample records about 490,000 clones, 70% to 80% being singletons. What was sequenced was PBMCs. These receptors all stem from a middle-aged woman in good health. Some clones in this sample may be carry-over from other donors' samples. Both conserved end residues are trimmed from each CDR3.

V gene,CDR3 protein
TRBV5-1,ASSLTSGRVGEQF
TRBV5-1,ASSLEGPSGNTIY
TRBV2,ASRVQGSGYGYT
TRBV4-1,ASSQLSGERVYGYT
TRBV7-2,ASSNPVTSEQY
TRBV2,ASSETSYEQY
TRBV5-1,ASSLARENTEAF
TRBV15,ATSRDLKGAGAYEQY
TRBV5-1,ASSLRDELEAF
TRBV23-1,ASSPRPGTGGNEAF
TRBV10-1,ASSESMPDTQY
TRBV2,ASDRGTGNTIY
TRBV15,ATQSPDRAYNEQF
TRBV7-9,ASSLGLAEETQY
TRBV7-6,ASSLVAGGVTGELF
TRBV19,ASNDRGWTNTEAF
TRBV4-3,ASSQDRAPEIYGYT
TRBV28,ATRRGPNYGYT
TRBV28,ASTSSRHEQY
TRBV4-2,ASSGGPGSGSYNEQF
TRBV6-4,ASSDSITGLAAGELF
TRBV9,ASSPTEGAGYT
TRBV5-3,ARSLGRGLVAF
TRBV28,ASTDPRRLEAYPLGEQF
TRBV11-2,ASSTSWTSGSSEQY
TRBV6-1,ASSASGTTGAF
TRBV11-1,ASSLVIGLDEQY